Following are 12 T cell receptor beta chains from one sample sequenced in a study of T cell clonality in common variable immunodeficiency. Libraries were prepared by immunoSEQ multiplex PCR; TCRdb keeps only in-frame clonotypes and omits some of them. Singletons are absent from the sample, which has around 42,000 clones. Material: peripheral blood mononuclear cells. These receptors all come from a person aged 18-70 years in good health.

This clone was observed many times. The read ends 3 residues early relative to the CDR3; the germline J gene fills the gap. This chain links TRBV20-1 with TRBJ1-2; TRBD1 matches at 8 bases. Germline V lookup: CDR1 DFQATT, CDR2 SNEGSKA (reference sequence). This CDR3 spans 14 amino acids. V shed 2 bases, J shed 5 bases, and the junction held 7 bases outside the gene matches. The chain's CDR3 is CSARYRGRGYGYTF. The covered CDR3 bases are TGCAGTGCTAGATACAGGGGGAGGGGGTATGGC.

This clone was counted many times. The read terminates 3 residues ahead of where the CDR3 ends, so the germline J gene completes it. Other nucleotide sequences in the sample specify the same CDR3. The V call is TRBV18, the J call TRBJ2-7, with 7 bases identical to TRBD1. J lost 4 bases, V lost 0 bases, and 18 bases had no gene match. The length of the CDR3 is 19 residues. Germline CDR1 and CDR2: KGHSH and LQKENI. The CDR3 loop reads CASSPPLTDRKLSFYEQYF. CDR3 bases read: TGTGCCAGCTCACCACCCCTAACGGACAGGAAGCTATCTTTTTACGAG.

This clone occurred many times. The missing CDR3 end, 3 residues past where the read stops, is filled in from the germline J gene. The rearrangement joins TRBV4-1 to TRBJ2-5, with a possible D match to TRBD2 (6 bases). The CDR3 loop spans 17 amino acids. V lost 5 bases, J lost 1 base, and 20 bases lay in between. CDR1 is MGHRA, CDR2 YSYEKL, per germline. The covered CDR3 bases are TGCGCCAGCAGCGCCCAGGACGGCGGGAACTTCCAAGAGACC. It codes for CASSAQDGGNFQET. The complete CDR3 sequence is CASSAQDGGNFQETQYF.

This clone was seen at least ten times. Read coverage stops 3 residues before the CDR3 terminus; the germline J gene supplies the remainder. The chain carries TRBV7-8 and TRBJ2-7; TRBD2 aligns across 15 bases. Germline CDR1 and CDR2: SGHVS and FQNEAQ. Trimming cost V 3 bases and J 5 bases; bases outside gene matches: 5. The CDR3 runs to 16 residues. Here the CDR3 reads CASSFPGLAGGNEQYF. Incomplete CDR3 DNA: TGTGCCAGCAGCTTCCCGGGACTAGCGGGAGGAAACGAG.

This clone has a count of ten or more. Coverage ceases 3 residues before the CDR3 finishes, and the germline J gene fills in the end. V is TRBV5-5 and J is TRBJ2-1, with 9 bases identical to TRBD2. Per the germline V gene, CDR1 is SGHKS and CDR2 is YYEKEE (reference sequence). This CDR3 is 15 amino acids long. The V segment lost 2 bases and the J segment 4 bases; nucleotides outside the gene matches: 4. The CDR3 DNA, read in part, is TGTGCCAGCAGCTTTCTAGCGGGACCATACAATGAG. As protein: CASSFLAGPYNE. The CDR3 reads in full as CASSFLAGPYNEQFF.

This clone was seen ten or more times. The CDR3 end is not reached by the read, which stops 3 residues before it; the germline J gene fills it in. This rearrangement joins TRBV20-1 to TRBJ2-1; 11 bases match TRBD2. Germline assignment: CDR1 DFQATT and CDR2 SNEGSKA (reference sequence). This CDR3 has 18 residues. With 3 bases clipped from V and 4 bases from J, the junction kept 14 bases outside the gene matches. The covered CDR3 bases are TGCAGTGCTAGGAGGACCAGACTAGCGGGAAAGGGGTACAATGAG. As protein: CSARRTRLAGKGYNE. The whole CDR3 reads CSARRTRLAGKGYNEQFF.

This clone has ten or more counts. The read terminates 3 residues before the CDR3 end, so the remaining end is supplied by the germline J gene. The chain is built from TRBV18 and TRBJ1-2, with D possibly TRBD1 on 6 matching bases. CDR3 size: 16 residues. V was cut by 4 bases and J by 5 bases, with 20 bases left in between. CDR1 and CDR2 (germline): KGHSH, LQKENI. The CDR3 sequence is CASSRTPGGQGYGYTF. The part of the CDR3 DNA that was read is TGTGCCAGCTCACGTACGCCTGGGGGCCAAGGTTATGGC.

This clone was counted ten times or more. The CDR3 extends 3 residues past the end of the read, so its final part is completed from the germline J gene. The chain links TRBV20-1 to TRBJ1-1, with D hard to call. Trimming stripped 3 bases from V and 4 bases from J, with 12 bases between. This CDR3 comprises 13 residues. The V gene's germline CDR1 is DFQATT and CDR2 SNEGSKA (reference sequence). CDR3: CSASISRSTEAFF. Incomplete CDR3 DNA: TGCAGTGCTAGTATTTCCCGTAGCACTGAA.

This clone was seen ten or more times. The CDR3 DNA, read in part, is TGTGCCAGCAGTGCCCGTAGGGGTCCGGACACTGAA. Translating gives CASSARRGPDTE. The whole CDR3 protein reads CASSARRGPDTEAFF. The chain joins TRBV2 to TRBJ1-1; perhaps TRBD1 as D (5 bases). The CDR3 goes on 3 residues after the read ends, and that part is filled in from the germline J gene. V was pared by 4 bases and J by 3 bases, with 15 bases between. CDR1 SNHLY and CDR2 FYNNEI come from the germline V gene. This CDR3 contains 15 residues.

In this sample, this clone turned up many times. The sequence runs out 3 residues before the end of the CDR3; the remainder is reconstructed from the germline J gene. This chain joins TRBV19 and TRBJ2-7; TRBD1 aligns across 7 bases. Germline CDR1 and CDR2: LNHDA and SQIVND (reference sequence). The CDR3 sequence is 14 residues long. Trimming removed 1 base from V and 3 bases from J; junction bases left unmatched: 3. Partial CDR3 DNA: TGTGCCAGTAGTATAGGGGGACAGCTCTACGAG. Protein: CASSIGGQLYE. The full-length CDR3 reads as CASSIGGQLYEQYF.

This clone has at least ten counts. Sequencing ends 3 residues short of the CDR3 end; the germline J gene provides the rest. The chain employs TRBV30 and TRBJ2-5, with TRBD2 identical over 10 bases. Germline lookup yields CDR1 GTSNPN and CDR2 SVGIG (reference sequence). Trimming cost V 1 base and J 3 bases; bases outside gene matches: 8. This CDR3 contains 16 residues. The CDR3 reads CAWSEGLAIGEETQYF. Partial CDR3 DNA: TGTGCCTGGAGTGAGGGACTAGCGATAGGGGAAGAGACC. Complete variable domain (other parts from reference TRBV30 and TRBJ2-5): SQTIHQWPATLVQPVGSPLSLECTVEGTSNPNLYWYRQAAGRGLQLLFYSVGIGQISSEVPQNLSASRPQDRQFILSSKKLLLSDSGFYLCAWSEGLAIGEETQYFGPGTRLLVL.

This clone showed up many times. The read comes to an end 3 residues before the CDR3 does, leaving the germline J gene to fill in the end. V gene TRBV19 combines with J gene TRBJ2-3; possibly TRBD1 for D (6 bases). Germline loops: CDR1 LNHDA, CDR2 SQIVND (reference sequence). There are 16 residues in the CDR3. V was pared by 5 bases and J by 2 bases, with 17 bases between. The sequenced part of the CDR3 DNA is TGTGCCAGTAGTTCCCCGGACAGTCTTAACACAGATACG. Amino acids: CASSSPDSLNTDT. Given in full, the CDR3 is CASSSPDSLNTDTQYF. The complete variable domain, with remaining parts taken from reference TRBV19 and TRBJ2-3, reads DGGITQSPKYLFRKEGQNVTLSCEQNLNHDAMYWYRQDPGQGLRLIYYSQIVNDFQKGDIAEGYSVSREKKESFPLTVTSAQKNPTAFYLCASSSPDSLNTDTQYFGPGTRLTVL.